These 28 T cell receptor beta chains share one sample of origin, sequenced in a study of T cells in Graves' hyperthyroidism and ophthalmopathy. The TCR beta CDR3 regions underwent amplification using RNA transcripts as the source. RT-PCR in the first round (using the HTBI primer set) targeted the TCR CDR3. Via MiXCR, TCRdb re-called the multiplex PCR reads, giving one row per CDR3 protein. The sample lists approximately 690,000 distinct CDR3 sequences; about 20% were seen once. Sequenced sample: blood. The source of these receptors is a man between 25 and 39 years old with Graves' ophthalmopathy.

This clonotype was recorded many times. The rearrangement links TRBV12-3 or TRBV12-4 to TRBJ1-5, with D possibly TRBD1 on 5 matching bases. This CDR3 has 15 residues. V gave up 4 bases and J gave up 0 bases, with 10 bases separating them. DNA for the CDR3: TGTGCCAGCAGTTCCTTTGGGGGTAGCAATCAGCCCCAGCATTTT. Its translation: CASSSFGGSNQPQHF.

This chain connects TRBV9 to TRBJ2-1; D is possibly TRBD2 (6 bases). Trimming cost V 7 bases and J 5 bases, with 19 bases left between them. This CDR3 spans 15 amino acids. The germline V gene encodes CDR1 SGDLS and CDR2 YYNGEE. The CDR3: CASGPRDWGNNEQFF. CDR3 DNA sequence: TGTGCCAGCGGGCCCCGGGACTGGGGAAACAATGAGCAGTTCTTC.

V usage is TRBV20-1 and J usage is TRBJ1-1; D unclear. V dropped 0 bases and J dropped 1 base, with 12 bases sitting between them. The CDR3 has 15 amino acids. Looked up from germline, CDR1 is DFQATT and CDR2 is SNEGSKA (reference sequence). For the CDR3, the DNA is TGCAGTGCTAGAGAGGTAGGAGGGCGGAACACTGAAGCTTTCTTT. Residues: CSAREVGGRNTEAFF.

The gene calls are TRBV29-1 and TRBJ1-2; 8 bases map to TRBD1. Looked up from germline, CDR1 is SQVTM and CDR2 is ANQGSEA. This CDR3 comprises 12 residues. V lost 7 bases and J lost 8; bases outside the gene matches: 9. CDR3 protein: CSADRGSGGYTF. The CDR3 region has the DNA TGCAGCGCTGACAGGGGAAGTGGAGGCTACACCTTC.

This clonotype was seen a few times. The V gene is TRBV5-5, the J gene TRBJ1-4; D is uncertain. The V end lost 1 base, the J end lost 0 bases, and 7 bases lay between the germline ends. Germline V CDR1 and CDR2: SGHKS, YYEKEE (reference sequence). The CDR3 spans 15 residues. The CDR3 loop reads CASSLLPATNEKLFF. The CDR3 DNA reads TGTGCCAGCAGCTTGTTACCTGCAACTAATGAAAAACTGTTTTTT.

V usage is TRBV7-9 and J usage is TRBJ2-7, with 8 bases lining up with TRBD1. The CDR3 has 22 residues. V dropped 2 bases and J dropped 6; count of bases not matched to a gene: 30. CDR1 and CDR2 from the germline V gene are SEHNR and FQNEAQ (reference sequence). DNA of the CDR3: TGTGCCAGCAGCTTATCGTACGCAGGCGGAATAAAACACCGACAGGGGTTGGGCGAGCAGTACTTC. It encodes CASSLSYAGGIKHRQGLGEQYF.

The chain employs TRBV5-1 and TRBJ2-6; maybe TRBD1 (5 bases). Germline CDR1 and CDR2: SGHRS and YFSETQ. Trimming left V 6 bases short and J 2 bases short, with 9 bases between. This CDR3 is 14 amino acids long. The CDR3 is CASNQGAGANVLTF. CDR3 DNA sequence: TGCGCCAGCAACCAGGGTGCTGGGGCCAACGTCCTGACTTTC.

In DNA, the CDR3 is TGTGCCAGCAGCCCCGGACTAGCGGGAGTACCTACGCAGTATTTT. Residues: CASSPGLAGVPTQYF. The chain links TRBV7-9 to TRBJ2-3, with TRBD2 identical over 13 bases. V trimming: 5 bases; J trimming: 8 bases; junction bases outside the gene matches: 7. CDR3 length: 15 residues. Germline assignment: CDR1 SEHNR and CDR2 FQNEAQ (reference sequence).

This clonotype was seen more than once but under ten times. The gene calls are TRBV7-9 and TRBJ2-5; D is uncertain. Trimming pared 2 bases from V and 4 bases from J, leaving 17 bases between. CDR3 length: 16 amino acids. CDR1 and CDR2 (germline): SEHNR, FQNEAQ (reference sequence). CDR3 sequence (DNA): TGTGCCAGCAGCTTATCAAAACACCGCCCCAGAGAGACCCAGTACTTC. Its translation is CASSLSKHRPRETQYF.

The rearrangement links TRBV27 to TRBJ2-4; TRBD2 might be the D (6 bases). The V and J ends lost 6 bases and 0 bases respectively, with 12 bases between them. The CDR3 runs to 15 residues. Germline V gene lookup returns CDR1 MNHEY and CDR2 SMNVEV (reference sequence). The CDR3 loop is CASSEMGLAKNIQYF. CDR3 DNA: TGTGCCAGCAGCGAGATGGGACTAGCCAAAAACATTCAGTACTTC.

This clonotype was detected many times. V and J are TRBV11-2 and TRBJ2-2; D is unresolved. The CDR3 loop spans 13 amino acids. Looked up from germline, CDR1 is SGHAT and CDR2 is FQNNGV. The V gene lost 7 bases and the J gene lost 6 bases, with 12 bases spanning the gap. The CDR3, as DNA: TGTGCCAGCACCATAGCAGGCGCCGGGGAGCTGTTTTTT. This gives the protein CASTIAGAGELFF.

This clonotype was counted a few times. The rearrangement links TRBV4-1 to TRBJ2-1; D unresolved. The V end lost 4 bases, the J end lost 0 bases, and 13 bases lay between the germline ends. Germline V gene data show CDR1 as MGHRA and CDR2 as YSYEKL. The CDR3 loop spans 16 amino acids. This CDR3 is CASSPHGMSSYNEQFF. The CDR3 region has the DNA TGCGCCAGCAGCCCTCATGGGATGAGCTCCTACAATGAGCAGTTCTTC.

In this sample, this clonotype turned up many times. The chain has TRBV20-1 and TRBJ1-4; no firm D call. Between the trimmed V and J ends, which lost 7 bases and 4 bases, there was a span of 16 bases. Germline V gene data show CDR1 as DFQATT and CDR2 as SNEGSKA (reference sequence). CDR3 length equals 14 residues. CDR3 sequence: CSDPMWAFNEKLFF. The DNA of the CDR3 is TGCAGTGACCCTATGTGGGCTTTTAATGAAAAACTGTTTTTT.

The sample holds a few counts of this clonotype. The chain combines TRBV5-4 with TRBJ2-1; 11 bases line up with TRBD2. The CDR3 contains 16 residues. The germline V gene encodes CDR1 SGHNT and CDR2 YYREEE (reference sequence). V was pared by 4 bases and J by 7 bases, with 10 bases of the junction left unmatched. The CDR3 DNA reads TGTGCCAGCAGCCAAGATTTAGCGGGAGGGCCTAATGAGCAGTTCTTC. This translates into CASSQDLAGGPNEQFF.

This clonotype was counted many times. The J gene is TRBJ2-1, the V gene TRBV11-3; D may be TRBD2 (5 bases). The CDR3 consists of 14 residues. Germline V gene data show CDR1 as SGHNT and CDR2 as YENEEA. V was shortened by 4 bases and J by 12 bases, with 19 bases between the two germline ends. CDR3 protein: CASSSSRTAQLQFF. CDR3 nucleotides: TGTGCCAGCAGCTCCTCCCGGACTGCTCAATTGCAGTTCTTC.

The gene calls are TRBV4-1 and TRBJ1-6, with a possible D match to TRBD1 (6 bases). Germline CDR1 reads MGHRA; CDR2 reads YSYEKL. V lost 1 base to trimming and J lost 10 bases, with 11 bases between them. The CDR3 is made up of 14 amino acids. DNA of the CDR3: TGCGCCAGCAGCCAAGGAGGGGGAAACTCACCCCTCCACTTT. Amino acids: CASSQGGGNSPLHF.

Note on this clonotype: Possible read error: a much larger clone is one base away. The chain is built from TRBV28 and TRBJ2-5, with TRBD1 as a possible D gene (5 bases). The germline CDR1 and CDR2 sequences are MDHEN and SYDVKM. The CDR3 extends over 14 amino acids. Trimming left V 4 bases short and J 5 bases short, with 14 bases between. The CDR3 nucleotides are TGTGCCAGCAGTTCCCAAGTAAGGGGCGAGACCCAGTACTTC. This gives the protein CASSSQVRGETQYF.

This clonotype was recorded at least ten times. The chain is built from TRBV2 and TRBJ2-2, with 9 bases matching TRBD2. The trim removed 4 bases at V and 5 bases at J, leaving 14 bases unmatched. Per the germline V gene, CDR1 is SNHLY and CDR2 is FYNNEI. The CDR3 has 18 amino acids. The DNA for the CDR3 is TGTGCCAGCAGTGGATGGGGGCTAGCGGGATCAAGGACCGGGGAGCTGTTTTTT. It is translated as CASSGWGLAGSRTGELFF.

This clonotype was seen a handful of times. This rearrangement joins TRBV4-1 to TRBJ2-1; the D is unclear. Deletions cut 2 bases from V and 0 bases from J, with 17 bases between. Germline lookup yields CDR1 MGHRA and CDR2 YSYEKL. The CDR3 is made up of 18 amino acids. Here the CDR3 DNA reads TGCGCCAGCAGCCAACCGATAACTACCCGGAGCTCCTACAATGAGCAGTTCTTC. Translated, it gives CASSQPITTRSSYNEQFF.

This clonotype was observed a single time. The chain combines TRBV28 with TRBJ2-3, with D perhaps TRBD2 (6 bases). Germline assignment: CDR1 MDHEN and CDR2 SYDVKM. The CDR3 has 15 amino acids. The V end was cut by 7 bases, the J end by 1 base, with 15 bases between. The CDR3 region has the DNA TGTGCCAGCACCAAAGGAGGGGCCCGCACAGATACGCAGTATTTT. This sequence encodes CASTKGGARTDTQYF.

The rearrangement joins TRBV4-2 to TRBJ1-5, with TRBD1 matching 7 bases. In germline, CDR1 is LGHNA, CDR2 YNFKEQ. This CDR3 has 14 amino acids. J lost 5 bases, V lost 0 bases, and 1 base had no gene match. The CDR3 spells CASSQDTGDQPQHF. The CDR3 nucleotides read TGTGCCAGCAGCCAAGATACAGGGGATCAGCCCCAGCATTTT.

This clonotype was counted only a few times. The chain has TRBV30 and TRBJ1-3; D unclear. There are 14 residues in the CDR3. Germline V gene sequence: CDR1 GTSNPN, CDR2 SVGIG (reference sequence). The V end lost 1 base, the J end lost 7 bases, and 14 bases lay between the germline ends. The CDR3, as DNA: TGTGCCTGGAGTGGTATAAGCGGGAGTAACACCATATATTTT. Protein sequence: CAWSGISGSNTIYF.

The chain recombines TRBV14 with TRBJ2-2; D remains ambiguous. Looked up from germline, CDR1 is SGHDN and CDR2 is FVKESK. CDR3 length: 16 residues. Trimming shortened V by 1 base and J by 2 bases, and 11 bases separated the two germline ends. The CDR3 DNA reads TGTGCCAGCAGCCAAGGAGGTTGGATTAACACCGGGGAGCTGTTTTTT. Its translation: CASSQGGWINTGELFF. Full variable domain (remainder filled in from reference TRBV14 and TRBJ2-2): EAGVTQFPSHSVIEKGQTVTLRCDPISGHDNLYWYRRVMGKEIKFLLHFVKESKQDESGMPNNRFLAERTGGTYSTLKVQPAELEDSGVYFCASSQGGWINTGELFFGEGSRLTVL.

This clonotype was recorded many times. This sequence joins TRBV20-1 and TRBJ1-1; D ambiguous. V shed 3 bases and J shed 0 bases, with 11 bases lying between them. Per the germline V gene, CDR1 is DFQATT and CDR2 is SNEGSKA (reference sequence). The CDR3 is 14 residues long. CDR3 sequence (DNA): TGCAGTGCTAGTACTGGTCGGGTGAACACTGAAGCTTTCTTT. Residues: CSASTGRVNTEAFF.

This clonotype was counted between two and nine times. This rearrangement joins TRBV5-1 to TRBJ1-4, with TRBD1 as a possible D gene (5 bases). Trimming pared 0 bases from V and 3 bases from J, leaving 9 bases between. The CDR3 is 15 amino acids. Germline assignment: CDR1 SGHRS and CDR2 YFSETQ. CDR3 DNA sequence: TGCGCCAGCAGCTTGGATGGGGCCCCTAATGAAAAACTGTTTTTT. Translated: CASSLDGAPNEKLFF.

A few counts support this clonotype. The chain joins TRBV5-5 to TRBJ2-1; 9 bases fit TRBD1. The germline CDR1 and CDR2 sequences are SGHKS and YYEKEE (reference sequence). V shed 4 bases, J shed 10 bases, and the junction held 9 bases outside the gene matches. CDR3 length: 14 residues. CDR3 residues: CASSARQGVGEQFF. The CDR3 DNA reads as TGTGCCAGCAGCGCGAGACAGGGGGTAGGGGAGCAGTTCTTC. The full variable domain, with the rest looked up from reference TRBV5-5 and TRBJ2-1, is DAGVTQSPTHLIKTRGQQVTLRCSPISGHKSVSWYQQVLGQGPQFIFQYYEKEERGRGNFPDRFSARQFPNYSSELNVNALLLGDSALYLCASSARQGVGEQFFGPGTRLTVL.

In its sample, this clonotype was seen a few times. The CDR3 here is CATSDFIAGRGDTQYF. CDR3 in DNA: TGTGCCACCAGTGATTTTATAGCGGGAAGGGGAGATACGCAGTATTTT. The chain has TRBV24-1 and TRBJ2-3, with 8 bases lining up with TRBD2. There are 16 residues in the CDR3. Germline V gene lookup returns CDR1 KGHDR and CDR2 SFDVKD. V shed 1 base and J 5 bases; nucleotides not matched to a gene: 7.

The rearrangement uses TRBV4-2 and TRBJ2-2; 14 bases line up with TRBD2. This CDR3 is 19 amino acids long. Germline assignment: CDR1 LGHNA and CDR2 YNFKEQ. After removal of 1 base from V and 1 base from J, the junction contained 5 bases not matched to a gene. CDR3 sequence (DNA): TGTGCCAGCAGCCAAGTGACTAGCGGGAGGGCCTTGAACACCGGGGAGCTGTTTTTT. Protein: CASSQVTSGRALNTGELFF.